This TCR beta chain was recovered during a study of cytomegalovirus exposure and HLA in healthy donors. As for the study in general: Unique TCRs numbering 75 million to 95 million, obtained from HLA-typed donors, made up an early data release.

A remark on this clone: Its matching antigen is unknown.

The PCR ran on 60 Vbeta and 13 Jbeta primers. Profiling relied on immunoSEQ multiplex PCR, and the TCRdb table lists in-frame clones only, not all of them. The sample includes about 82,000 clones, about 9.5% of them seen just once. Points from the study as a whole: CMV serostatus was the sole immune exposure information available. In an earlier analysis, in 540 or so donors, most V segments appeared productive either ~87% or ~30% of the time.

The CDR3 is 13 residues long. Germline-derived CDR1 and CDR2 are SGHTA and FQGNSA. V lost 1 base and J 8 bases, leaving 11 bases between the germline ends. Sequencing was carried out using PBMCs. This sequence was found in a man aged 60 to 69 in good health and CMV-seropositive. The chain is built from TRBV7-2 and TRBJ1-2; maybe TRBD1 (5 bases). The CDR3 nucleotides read TGTGCCAGCAGCTTAGGTGGGGCGGAAGGCTACACCTTC. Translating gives CASSLGGAEGYTF.